The rows below give T cell receptor beta chains drawn from one sample of a study of control samples from healthy donors and cancer patients. Only in-frame clones appear in the TCRdb table, and some are missing; sequencing was by immunoSEQ multiplex PCR. Altogether approximately 120,000 clones are present, around nine tenths being singletons, with the ten largest covering roughly 15%. Sequences were obtained from blood. The receptors come from a woman aged 50 to 65 in good health. Each CDR3 is given with its conserved first and last residue. D genes are given only for firm matches. Clone size is not always given. Where it is, it says once, few, many or a class for expanded clones.

CDR3: CSVSRGHNEQYF; DNA: TGCAGCGTCTCGAGGGGCCACAACGAGCAGTACTTC; V: TRBV29-1; J: TRBJ2-7; size: .; D: .
CDR3: CAWSPGNEQFF; DNA: TGTGCCTGGAGTCCAGGGAATGAGCAGTTCTTC; V: TRBV30; J: TRBJ2-1; size: .; D: .
CDR3: CASSLRHDGSNPLHF; DNA: TGTGCCAGCAGCTTAAGACATGACGGCTCAAATCCCCTCCACTTT; V: TRBV7-3; J: TRBJ1-6; size: .; D: .
CDR3: CATVANRITDLRGYTF; DNA: TGTGCCACCGTGGCGAATAGAATAACGGACCTTCGGGGCTACACCTTC; V: TRBV15; J: TRBJ1-2; size: .; D: .
CDR3: CASINQNTEAFF; DNA: TGTGCCAGCATCAACCAGAACACTGAAGCTTTCTTT; V: TRBV6-5; J: TRBJ1-1; size: once; D: .
CDR3: CASSPTGVLGIGTEAFF; DNA: TGTGCCAGCAGCCCGACAGGGGTCTTGGGTATAGGCACTGAAGCTTTCTTT; V: TRBV13; J: TRBJ1-1; size: .; D: TRBD1
CDR3: CSVDSDSTEQPSGANVLTF; DNA: TGCAGCGTTGACTCTGACTCCACGGAGCAACCCTCTGGGGCCAACGTCCTGACTTTC; V: TRBV29-1; J: TRBJ2-6; size: once; D: .
CDR3: CASSLAGPNTGELFF; DNA: TGTGCCAGCAGCCTAGCGGGCCCGAACACCGGGGAGCTGTTTTTT; V: TRBV3-1/TRBV3-2; J: TRBJ2-2; size: once; D: TRBD2
CDR3: CASSRLGLASTDTQYF; DNA: TGCGCCAGCAGCCGACTGGGACTAGCTAGCACAGATACGCAGTATTTT; V: TRBV4-3; J: TRBJ2-3; size: .; D: TRBD2
CDR3: CASSPQGGNEKLFF; DNA: TGTGCCAGCTCACCACAGGGGGGAAATGAAAAACTGTTTTTT; V: TRBV18; J: TRBJ1-4; size: .; D: .
CDR3: CASSQDGRAVTEAFF; DNA: TGCGCCAGCAGCCAAGACGGCAGGGCGGTCACTGAAGCTTTCTTT; V: TRBV4-3; J: TRBJ1-1; size: once; D: .
CDR3: CASSPQQGRDEQFF; DNA: TGTGCCAGCAGCCCTCAACAGGGCCGCGATGAGCAGTTCTTC; V: TRBV7-2; J: TRBJ2-1; size: .; D: .
CDR3: CAWKTGRIYGYTF; DNA: TGTGCCTGGAAAACAGGGAGGATCTATGGCTACACCTTC; V: TRBV30; J: TRBJ1-2; size: .; D: .
CDR3: CASSLLGLAGPEEQFF; DNA: TGCGCCAGCAGCTTGCTCGGACTAGCGGGGCCCGAGGAGCAGTTCTTC; V: TRBV5-1; J: TRBJ2-1; size: .; D: TRBD2
CDR3: CASSPRTGPGNTIYF; DNA: TGTGCCAGCTCACCTAGGACAGGGCCTGGAAACACCATATATTTT; V: TRBV18; J: TRBJ1-3; size: .; D: TRBD1
CDR3: CASSVGNGYGYTF; DNA: TGTGCCAGCAGCGTAGGGAATGGCTATGGCTACACCTTC; V: TRBV9; J: TRBJ1-2; size: .; D: .
CDR3: CASSIRPRRSAPPTDTQYF; DNA: TGTGCCAGCAGTATCCGGCCTCGCCGGTCAGCGCCTCCCACAGATACGCAGTATTTT; V: TRBV11-2; J: TRBJ2-3; size: .; D: .
CDR3: CASSLFPVMAAEAFF; DNA: TGTGCCAGCAGTTTATTTCCCGTAATGGCCGCTGAAGCTTTCTTT; V: TRBV27; J: TRBJ1-1; size: .; D: .
CDR3: CASSWDRVPYNEQFF; DNA: TGTGCCAGCAGCTGGGACAGGGTCCCTTACAATGAGCAGTTCTTC; V: TRBV5-4; J: TRBJ2-1; size: .; D: TRBD1
CDR3: CASSEAAGTQYF; DNA: TGTGCCAGCAGTGAAGCGGCGGGCACGCAGTATTTT; V: TRBV6-1; J: TRBJ2-3; size: .; D: .
CDR3: CASSQFSASGGRETQYF; DNA: TGTGCCAGCAGCCAGTTCTCGGCGAGCGGGGGGAGAGAGACCCAGTACTTC; V: TRBV3-1/TRBV3-2; J: TRBJ2-5; size: .; D: TRBD2
CDR3: CASSKDRGREGYTF; DNA: TGTGCCAGCAGTAAGGACAGGGGGCGAGAAGGCTACACCTTC; V: TRBV2; J: TRBJ1-2; size: .; D: TRBD1
CDR3: CASSSRDSRETQYF; DNA: TGTGCCAGCAGCTCCCGGGACTCGAGGGAGACCCAGTACTTC; V: TRBV5-6; J: TRBJ2-5; size: .; D: .
CDR3: CASSTRGRGGTDYNEQFF; DNA: TGTGCCAGCAGCACCCGGGGACGGGGCGGGACAGACTACAATGAGCAGTTCTTC; V: TRBV9; J: TRBJ2-1; size: .; D: .
CDR3: CASSPKTRLAGFQETQYF; DNA: TGTGCCAGCAGCCCAAAAACTAGACTAGCGGGGTTCCAAGAGACCCAGTACTTC; V: TRBV7-9; J: TRBJ2-5; size: .; D: TRBD2
CDR3: CATSAVPLAGEYVEQFF; DNA: TGTGCCACCAGTGCCGTCCCCTTAGCGGGAGAGTACGTTGAGCAGTTCTTC; V: TRBV24-1; J: TRBJ2-1; size: .; D: TRBD2
CDR3: CASSLVWSEGETQYF; DNA: TGTGCCAGCAGCTTAGTATGGTCGGAGGGAGAGACCCAGTACTTC; V: TRBV7-9; J: TRBJ2-5; size: once; D: .
CDR3: CASSQGDLSYNEQFF; DNA: TGCGCCAGCAGCCAGGGAGACCTCTCCTACAATGAGCAGTTCTTC; V: TRBV4-3; J: TRBJ2-1; size: .; D: .
CDR3: CASSIEAKNIQYF; DNA: TGTGCCAGTAGTATCGAAGCCAAAAACATTCAGTACTTC; V: TRBV19; J: TRBJ2-4; size: .; D: .
CDR3: CASSEVSGLSGRANSYNEQFF; DNA: TGTGCCAGCAGTGAAGTATCCGGACTAAGCGGGAGGGCCAATTCCTACAATGAGCAGTTCTTC; V: TRBV2; J: TRBJ2-1; size: .; D: TRBD2
CDR3: CASSPYHLASGTNDTDTQYF; DNA: TGCGCCAGCAGCCCCTATCATCTAGCTAGCGGAACAAACGACACAGATACGCAGTATTTT; V: TRBV4-1; J: TRBJ2-3; size: .; D: TRBD2
CDR3: CASSNRGFYGYTF; DNA: TGTGCCAGCAGTAACAGGGGATTCTATGGCTACACCTTC; V: TRBV2; J: TRBJ1-2; size: .; D: TRBD1
CDR3: CASSYSIGSGNTIYF; DNA: TGTGCCAGCAGTTACTCGATCGGGTCTGGAAACACCATATATTTT; V: TRBV6-2/TRBV6-3; J: TRBJ1-3; size: .; D: .
CDR3: CASSPGTHYEQYF; DNA: TGTGCCAGCAGCCCCGGGACACACTACGAGCAGTACTTC; V: TRBV9; J: TRBJ2-7; size: .; D: .
CDR3: CASSSSSTGELFF; DNA: TGTGCCAGCAGCTCGTCCTCCACCGGGGAGCTGTTTTTT; V: TRBV11-3; J: TRBJ2-2; size: .; D: .
CDR3: CSVAGQGLAKTQYF; DNA: TGCAGCGTGGCGGGACAGGGGTTAGCGAAGACCCAGTACTTC; V: TRBV29-1; J: TRBJ2-5; size: .; D: TRBD1
CDR3: CASSPQLASSTDTQYF; DNA: TGTGCCAGCAGCCCGCAACTAGCGTCTAGCACAGATACGCAGTATTTT; V: TRBV7-9; J: TRBJ2-3; size: once; D: TRBD2
CDR3: CASSESRLDGYNSPLHF; DNA: TGCGCCAGCAGTGAGTCCAGACTGGACGGCTATAATTCACCCCTCCACTTT; V: TRBV10-1; J: TRBJ1-6; size: .; D: .
CDR3: CASSPGLDTQYF; DNA: TGTGCCAGCAGCCCGGGACTAGACACGCAGTATTTT; V: TRBV5-6; J: TRBJ2-3; size: once; D: TRBD2
CDR3: CASSSSNRLDGYTF; DNA: TGTGCCAGCAGTTCATCCAATAGACTGGATGGCTACACCTTC; V: TRBV27; J: TRBJ1-2; size: .; D: .
CDR3: CAWSVQGTARQPQHF; DNA: TGTGCCTGGAGTGTACAGGGGACAGCCCGTCAGCCCCAGCATTTT; V: TRBV30; J: TRBJ1-5; size: .; D: TRBD1
CDR3: CASSPRVGLQYNEQFF; DNA: TGTGCCAGCTCACCTCGGGTGGGACTACAGTACAATGAGCAGTTCTTC; V: TRBV18; J: TRBJ2-1; size: .; D: TRBD2
CDR3: CASSLDGIYNEQFF; DNA: TGTGCCAGCAGCTTAGACGGGATCTACAATGAGCAGTTCTTC; V: TRBV7-8; J: TRBJ2-1; size: .; D: .
CDR3: CASIRGGYNEQFF; DNA: TGCGCCAGCATACGGGGGGGCTACAATGAGCAGTTCTTC; V: TRBV10-2; J: TRBJ2-1; size: .; D: TRBD2
CDR3: CSVSRSAEETQYF; DNA: TGCAGCGTGTCCCGGTCGGCGGAAGAGACCCAGTACTTC; V: TRBV29-1; J: TRBJ2-5; size: .; D: .
CDR3: CASSSNQLNSETEAFF; DNA: TGTGCCAGCAGCTCGAATCAGTTAAATTCGGAGACTGAAGCTTTCTTT; V: TRBV5-6; J: TRBJ1-1; size: .; D: .
CDR3: CASSAGGRDTEAFF; DNA: TGTGCCAGCAGTGCTGGGGGCAGGGACACTGAAGCTTTCTTT; V: TRBV2; J: TRBJ1-1; size: .; D: .
CDR3: CASTLLAGGGEQFF; DNA: TGTGCCAGCACCCTTCTAGCGGGAGGCGGTGAGCAGTTCTTC; V: TRBV5-4; J: TRBJ2-1; size: .; D: TRBD2
CDR3: CASSRPGTGYTEAFF; DNA: TGTGCCAGCAGCCGACCCGGGACAGGTTACACTGAAGCTTTCTTT; V: TRBV6-5; J: TRBJ1-1; size: .; D: TRBD1
CDR3: CASSTGGWTEAFF; DNA: TGTGCCAGCAGCACAGGGGGCTGGACTGAAGCTTTCTTT; V: TRBV7-3; J: TRBJ1-1; size: .; D: TRBD1
CDR3: CASSQVAGLDSPLHF; DNA: TGTGCCAGCAGCCAAGTGGCAGGGCTTGATTCACCCCTCCACTTT; V: TRBV14; J: TRBJ1-6; size: .; D: .
CDR3: CSVAEQGRGFF; DNA: TGCAGCGTTGCCGAACAGGGTAGAGGGTTCTTC; V: TRBV29-1; J: TRBJ2-1; size: .; D: .
CDR3: CASSWGRGSNQPQHF; DNA: TGTGCCAGCAGCTGGGGCAGGGGGAGCAATCAGCCCCAGCATTTT; V: TRBV7-9; J: TRBJ1-5; size: .; D: TRBD1
CDR3: CASRLAGGYRDEQYF; DNA: TGTGCCAGCAGACTAGCGGGGGGTTACCGGGACGAGCAGTACTTC; V: TRBV28; J: TRBJ2-7; size: .; D: TRBD2
CDR3: CASNRGPGANVLTF; DNA: TGTGCCAGCAACCGGGGGCCCGGGGCCAACGTCCTGACTTTC; V: TRBV7-2; J: TRBJ2-6; size: .; D: .
CDR3: CASSLNKYNEQFF; DNA: TGTGCCAGCAGCTTAAACAAGTACAATGAGCAGTTCTTC; V: TRBV7-3; J: TRBJ2-1; size: .; D: .
CDR3: CASSVGGSSFSGANVLTF; DNA: TGTGCCAGCAGCGTAGGAGGCAGTTCCTTCTCGGGGGCCAACGTCCTGACTTTC; V: TRBV9; J: TRBJ2-6; size: once; D: .
CDR3: CASSTPAGFWGYTF; DNA: TGTGCCAGCAGCACCCCGGCTGGGTTTTGGGGCTACACCTTC; V: TRBV7-2; J: TRBJ1-2; size: .; D: .
CDR3: CASSMDRVNQPQHF; DNA: TGTGCCAGCAGCATGGACAGGGTCAATCAGCCCCAGCATTTT; V: TRBV6-5; J: TRBJ1-5; size: .; D: TRBD1
CDR3: CASSFQTNQPQHF; DNA: TGTGCCAGCAGTTTCCAGACAAATCAGCCCCAGCATTTT; V: TRBV28; J: TRBJ1-5; size: .; D: .